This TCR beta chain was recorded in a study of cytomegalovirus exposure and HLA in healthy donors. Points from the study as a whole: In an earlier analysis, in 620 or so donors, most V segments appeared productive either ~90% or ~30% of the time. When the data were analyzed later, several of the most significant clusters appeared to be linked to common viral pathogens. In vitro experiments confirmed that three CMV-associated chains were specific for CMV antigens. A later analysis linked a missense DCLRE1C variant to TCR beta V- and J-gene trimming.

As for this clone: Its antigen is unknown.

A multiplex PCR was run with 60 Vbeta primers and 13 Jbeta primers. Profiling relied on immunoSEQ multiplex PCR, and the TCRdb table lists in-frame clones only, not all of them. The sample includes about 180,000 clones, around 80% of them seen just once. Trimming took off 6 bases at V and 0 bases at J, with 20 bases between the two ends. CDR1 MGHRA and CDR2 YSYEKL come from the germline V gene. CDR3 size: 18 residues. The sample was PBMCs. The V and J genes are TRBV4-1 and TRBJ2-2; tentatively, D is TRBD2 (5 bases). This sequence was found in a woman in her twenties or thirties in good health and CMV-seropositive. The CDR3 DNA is TGCGCCAGCAGTCACCACACCCCTAGCAGCTCGAACACCGGGGAGCTGTTTTTT. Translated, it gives CASSHHTPSSSNTGELFF.